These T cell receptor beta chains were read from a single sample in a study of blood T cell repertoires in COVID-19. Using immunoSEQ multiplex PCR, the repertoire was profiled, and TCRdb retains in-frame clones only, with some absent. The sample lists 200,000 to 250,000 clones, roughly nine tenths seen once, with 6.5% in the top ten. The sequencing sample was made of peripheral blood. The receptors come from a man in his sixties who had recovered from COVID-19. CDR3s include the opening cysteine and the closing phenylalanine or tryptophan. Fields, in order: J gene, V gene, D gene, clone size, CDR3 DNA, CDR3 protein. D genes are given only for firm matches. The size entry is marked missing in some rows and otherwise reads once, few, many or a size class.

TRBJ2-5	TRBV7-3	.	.	TGTGCCAGCAGCCCCCAGGGCCCCTGGGCCCAGTACTTC	CASSPQGPWAQYF
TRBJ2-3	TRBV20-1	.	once	TGCAGTGCTAGTTTGGCAGGGGGCACAGATACGCAGTATTTT	CSASLAGGTDTQYF
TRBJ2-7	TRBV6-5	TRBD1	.	TGTGCCAGCAGTTCGCCCGGGACAGGGGGCTACGAGCAGTACTTC	CASSSPGTGGYEQYF
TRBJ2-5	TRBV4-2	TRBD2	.	TGTGCCAGCAGCCAAAGTCCTAGCGGCGGGACAGAGACCCAGTACTTC	CASSQSPSGGTETQYF
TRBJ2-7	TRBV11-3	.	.	TGTGCCAGCAGCTTAGGCGGTTCTTCCTACGAGCAGTACTTC	CASSLGGSSYEQYF
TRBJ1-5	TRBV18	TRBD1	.	TGTGCCAGCTCACCAGGGACAGGGGATCAGCCCCAGCATTTT	CASSPGTGDQPQHF
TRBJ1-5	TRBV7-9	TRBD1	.	TGTGCCAGCAGCTTAGAAACAGGGGCCCAGCCCCAGCATTTT	CASSLETGAQPQHF
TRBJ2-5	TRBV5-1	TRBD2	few	TGCGCCAGCAGCGGTACTAGCGGTGCAGAGACCCAGTACTTC	CASSGTSGAETQYF
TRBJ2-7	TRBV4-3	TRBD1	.	TGCGCCAGCAGCCTTACAGGGGGCGGTGGGAGGAACGAGCAGTACTTC	CASSLTGGGGRNEQYF
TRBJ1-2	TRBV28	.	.	TGTGCCAGCAGTTTACGAGGGTCTGGCTACACCTTC	CASSLRGSGYTF
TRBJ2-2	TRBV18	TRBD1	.	TGTGCCAGCTCACCGGGACAGGGGCGGACCGGGGAGCTGTTTTTT	CASSPGQGRTGELFF
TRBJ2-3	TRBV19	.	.	TGTGCCAGTACTCGACAGGTTGGGAGGGCCGGAGATACGCAGTATTTT	CASTRQVGRAGDTQYF
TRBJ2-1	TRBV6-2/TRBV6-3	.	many	TGTGCCAGCAGCCCTGCCGGGGAGATCTCCTACAATGAGCAGTTCTTC	CASSPAGEISYNEQFF
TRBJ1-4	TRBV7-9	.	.	TGTGCCAGCAGCTTACGGCAGGGCGGTAATGAAAAACTGTTTTTT	CASSLRQGGNEKLFF
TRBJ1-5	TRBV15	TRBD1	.	TGTGCCACCAGCAGAACAGGCTTCCAGGGGGTCTACAATCAGCCCCAGCATTTT	CATSRTGFQGVYNQPQHF
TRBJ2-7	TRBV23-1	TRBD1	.	TGCGCCAGCAGTCGAACAGGGGATTCCTACGAGCAGTACTTC	CASSRTGDSYEQYF
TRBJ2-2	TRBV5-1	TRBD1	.	TGCGCCAGCAGCTTGAACCGGGACAGGGGGGTCACCGGGGAGCTGTTTTTT	CASSLNRDRGVTGELFF
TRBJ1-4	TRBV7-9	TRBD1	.	TGTGCCAGCAGCCCCCGGACAGGGAGCTTAGAAAAACTGTTTTTT	CASSPRTGSLEKLFF
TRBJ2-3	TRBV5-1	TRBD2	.	TGCGCCAGCAGCTTGGAGAGTAGCGGGAGCGCAGATACGCAGTATTTT	CASSLESSGSADTQYF
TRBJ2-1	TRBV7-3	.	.	TGTGCCAGCAGCTTACGACGGAGCTCCTACAATGAGCAGTTCTTC	CASSLRRSSYNEQFF
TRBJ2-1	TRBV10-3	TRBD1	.	TGTGCCATCTTCCGGGACAGGGGCAATGAGCAGTTCTTC	CAIFRDRGNEQFF
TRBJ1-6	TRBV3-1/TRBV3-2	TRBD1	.	TGTGCCAGCAGCCCTAGCAGGGACAGGGTGGATTCACCCCTCCACTTT	CASSPSRDRVDSPLHF
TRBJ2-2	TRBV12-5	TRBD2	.	TGTGCTAGTGGTTTGGTATGGACTAGCGGGAGCGCGGCCGGGGAGCTGTTTTTT	CASGLVWTSGSAAGELFF
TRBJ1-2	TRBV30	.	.	TGTGCCTGGAGTGTTACAGGGTCCTACACCTTC	CAWSVTGSYTF
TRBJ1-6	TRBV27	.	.	TGTGCCAGCATGGCACTCGGAGCCTCGGAGGAGCCCCTCCACTTT	CASMALGASEEPLHF
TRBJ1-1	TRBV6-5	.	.	TGTGCCAGCAGTTACGGGACATCAGGAGGAGCTTTCTTT	CASSYGTSGGAFF
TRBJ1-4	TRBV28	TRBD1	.	TGTGCCAGCAGTTTGAGGGGGCGCGATGAAAAACTGTTTTTT	CASSLRGRDEKLFF
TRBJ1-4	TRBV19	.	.	TGTGCCAGTAGTATAGTGTCGGCTAATGAAAAACTGTTTTTT	CASSIVSANEKLFF
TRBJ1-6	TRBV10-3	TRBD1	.	TGTGCCATCAGGACGGACAGGGGGCCAAATAATTCACCCCTCCACTTT	CAIRTDRGPNNSPLHF
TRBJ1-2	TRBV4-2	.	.	TGTGCCAGCAGCCAATCGGACAGAAACTATGGCTACACCTTC	CASSQSDRNYGYTF
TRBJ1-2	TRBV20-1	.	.	TGCAGTGCTAGTTCCAGGGAAACTGGCTACACCTTC	CSASSRETGYTF
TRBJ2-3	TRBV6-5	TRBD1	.	TGTGCCAGCAGAACACAGGGGGTTTTCGCAGATACGCAGTATTTT	CASRTQGVFADTQYF
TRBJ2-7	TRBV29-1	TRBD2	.	TGCAGCGCCCGGACTAGTGTCGGTTCCTACGAGCAGTACTTC	CSARTSVGSYEQYF
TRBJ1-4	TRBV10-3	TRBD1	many	TGTGCCACGACAGGGGATGCTAATGAAAAACTGTTTTTT	CATTGDANEKLFF
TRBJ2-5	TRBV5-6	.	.	TGTGCCAGCAGCCCTCAAAGCGGAGAGACCCAGTACTTC	CASSPQSGETQYF
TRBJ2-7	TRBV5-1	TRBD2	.	TGCGCCAGCAGCGCAATACCCGGGACTAGCGGCTCCTACGAGCAGTACTTC	CASSAIPGTSGSYEQYF
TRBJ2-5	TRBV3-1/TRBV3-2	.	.	TGTGCCAGCAGCCAAGATCCCAGGGGCCAAGAGACCCAGTACTTC	CASSQDPRGQETQYF
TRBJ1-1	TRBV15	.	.	TGTGCCACCAGCAGAGATCCTCAGACAGGCCCTAACACTGAAGCTTTCTTT	CATSRDPQTGPNTEAFF
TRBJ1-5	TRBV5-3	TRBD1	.	TGTGCCAGAAGCTTGGCACGGGGTTCCGAAAGGGGGCCTAGCAATCAGCCCCAGCATTTT	CARSLARGSERGPSNQPQHF
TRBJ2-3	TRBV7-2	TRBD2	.	TGTGCCAGCAGGCCACCGGGACTAGCGGTCACAGATACGCAGTATTTT	CASRPPGLAVTDTQYF
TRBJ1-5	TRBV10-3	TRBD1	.	TGTGCCGCCGGGACAGGGAATCAGCCCCAGCATTTT	CAAGTGNQPQHF
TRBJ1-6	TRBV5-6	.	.	TGTGCCAGCAGCTTGGGGGGGGTTACCTATAATTCACCCCTCCACTTT	CASSLGGVTYNSPLHF
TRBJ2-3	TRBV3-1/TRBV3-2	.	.	TGTGCCAGCAGCCAAGTCAAGGCTAGCGGCACAGATACGCAGTATTTT	CASSQVKASGTDTQYF
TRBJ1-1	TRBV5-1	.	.	TGCGCCAGCAGCTTGCTTGGCTTGAACACTGAAGCTTTCTTT	CASSLLGLNTEAFF
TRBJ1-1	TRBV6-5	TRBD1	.	TGTGCCAGCACTTTAGGACAGGGAGGAACTGAAGCTTTCTTT	CASTLGQGGTEAFF
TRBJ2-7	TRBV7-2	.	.	TGTGCCAGCAGCTTTGGGGAGAGGGTGTCCTACGAGCAGTACTTC	CASSFGERVSYEQYF
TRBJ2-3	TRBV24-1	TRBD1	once	TGTGCCACCAGTCCCCGGGACAGATACACAGATACGCAGTATTTT	CATSPRDRYTDTQYF
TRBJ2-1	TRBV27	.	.	TGTGCCAGCAGTTTATCCATCCTGAGCTCCTACAATGAGCAGTTCTTC	CASSLSILSSYNEQFF
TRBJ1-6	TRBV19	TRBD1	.	TGTGCCAGTACCTGGGACAGGGGTGGCTCACCCCTCCACTTT	CASTWDRGGSPLHF